This entry is about one T cell receptor beta chain. Per the authors' pipeline: Nucleated cell number was recorded as an estimate derived from reference gene primer amplification. Produced via immunoSEQ multiplex PCR; TCRdb's table is partial and in-frame only. V, J and clone size reflect that table, while D and trimming were determined from the DNA. The table shows 200,000 to 300,000 clones, with about 87% occurring only once. The data were taken from a study of blood T cell repertoires in COVID-19. The wider study: Italy, Spain and the United States were the sources of the convalescent and acute COVID-19 samples. T cells, B-cell-depleted T cells, or PBMCs provided the cDNA or gDNA that served as material.

CDR3 length: 12 amino acids. Trimming shortened V by 4 bases and J by 4 bases, and 8 bases separated the two germline ends. Germline lookup yields CDR1 LGHDT and CDR2 YNNKEL (reference sequence). This chain links TRBV3-1 (or the pseudogene TRBV3-2) with TRBJ2-7; D may be TRBD1 (5 bases). The sequence came from a woman in her 40s who had recovered from COVID-19. Sequencing used peripheral blood. Written as DNA, the CDR3 is TGTGCCAGCAGCCCTCCAGGGTACGAGCAGTACTTC. It codes for CASSPPGYEQYF.